The present T cell receptor beta chain was sequenced within a study of Graves' ophthalmopathy and Graves' hyperthyroidism. Enrolled hyperthyroidism patients had a new diagnosis, a duration under 2 months, and an age of 18 to 65. The PBMC fraction was derived from under 11 ml of fresh peripheral blood. This clonotype was counted many times. Its antigen is as yet unknown. Broader study findings: Separation of ophthalmopathy from stable hyperthyroidism was achieved by a 13-signature model, at roughly 88% sensitivity and approximately 84% specificity. Among thyroid clonotypes expanded above 0.001 frequency, most also appeared in blood.

Amplification targeted the TCR beta CDR3 regions, with RNA transcripts as the source material. HTBI-primed RT-PCR formed the first round, and a multiplex PCR formed the second. TCRdb ran MiXCR on the multiplex PCR reads and lists one entry per CDR3 protein. The table includes 400,000 to 450,000 distinct CDR3 sequences, around a fifth detected once. What was sequenced was peripheral blood. The TCR was taken from a woman aged 18-29 years with stable Graves' hyperthyroidism.

CDR3 DNA: TGCAGCGTTGAAGCACGGCGTCTACTGAACACTGAAGCTTTCTTT. Translated, it gives CSVEARRLLNTEAFF. The J gene is TRBJ1-1, the V gene TRBV29-1; no definite D call. Germline CDR1 SQVTM, CDR2 ANQGSEA. Between the trimmed V and J ends, which lost 1 base and 0 bases, there was a span of 12 bases. The CDR3 contains 15 residues.